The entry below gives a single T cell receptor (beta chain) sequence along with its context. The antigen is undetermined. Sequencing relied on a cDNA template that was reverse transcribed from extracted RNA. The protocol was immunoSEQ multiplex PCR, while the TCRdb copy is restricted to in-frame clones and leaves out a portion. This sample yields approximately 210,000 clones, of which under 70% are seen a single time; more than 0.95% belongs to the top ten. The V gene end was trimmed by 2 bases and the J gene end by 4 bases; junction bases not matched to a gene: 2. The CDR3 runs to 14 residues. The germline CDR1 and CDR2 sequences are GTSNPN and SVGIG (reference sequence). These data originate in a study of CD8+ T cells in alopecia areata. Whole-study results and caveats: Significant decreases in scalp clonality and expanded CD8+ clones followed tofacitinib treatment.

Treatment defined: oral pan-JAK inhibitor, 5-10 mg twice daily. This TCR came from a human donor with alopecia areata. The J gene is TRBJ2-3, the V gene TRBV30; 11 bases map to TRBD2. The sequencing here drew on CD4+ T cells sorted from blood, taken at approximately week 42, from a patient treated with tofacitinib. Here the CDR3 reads CAWSTSGGPDTQYF. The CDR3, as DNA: TGTGCCTGGAGTACTAGCGGGGGTCCAGATACGCAGTATTTT.